The T cell receptor (beta chain) under discussion was sequenced for a study of blood T cell repertoires in COVID-19. Per the germline V gene, CDR1 is SGHAT and CDR2 is FQNNGV. V gave up 4 bases and J gave up 1 base, with 7 bases separating them. The CDR3 contains 13 residues. Sequencing was performed with immunoSEQ multiplex PCR; in TCRdb, only in-frame clones are kept and a portion is missing. The table has about 67,000 clones, over 75% seen once; the top ten hold 1% to 1.5%. Sequenced sample: peripheral blood. This receptor was identified in an older woman with acute or convalescent COVID-19. V is TRBV11-2 and J is TRBJ1-1, with D maybe TRBD1 (5 bases). The CDR3 DNA is TGTGCCAGCAGCTCACAGGAGAACACTGAAGCTTTCTTT. The encoded protein is CASSSQENTEAFF.